This TCR beta chain was sequenced during a study of cytomegalovirus exposure and HLA in healthy donors. PCR amplification relied on 60 Vbeta primers (plus 13 Jbeta primers). TCRdb keeps only in-frame clones here, not all; method: immunoSEQ multiplex PCR. This sample yields 150,000 or so clones, of which roughly 79% are seen a single time; roughly 0.7% belongs to the top ten. J gave up 4 bases and V 0 bases, and 5 bases lay outside the gene matches. Looked up from germline, CDR1 is LNHDA and CDR2 is SQIVND (reference sequence). The CDR3 loop spans 15 amino acids. The sequenced sample was PBMCs. The TCR sequence derives from a male donor in good health and CMV-seronegative. The genes are TRBV19 and TRBJ1-2, with TRBD1 identical over 7 bases. CDR3 residues: CASSIERGRIYGYTF. In DNA form, the CDR3 reads TGTGCCAGTAGTATAGAAAGGGGGCGCATCTATGGCTACACCTTC.